This TCR beta chain appears in the sequencing data of a study of shared clonotypes between healthy human individuals (dated by TCRdb to 2020 to 2021). In terms of the full investigation: The cohort included a few men and two women between 18 and 49 years of age. For each donor, CD4 naive and CD4 memory were each given three plates, CD8 naive was given two plates, and CD8 memory was given one plate. The study deeply sequenced blood TCR repertoires of about 5 healthy adults to estimate repertoire size and the extent of clonotype sharing between individuals. To increase sequencing depth and limit assay-specific biases, TCR repertoire library preparation and sequencing were carried out by different laboratories using diverse techniques. Each donor's leukapheresis produced roughly between roughly 0.94 and 9.5 billion PBMCs.

In the case of this clone: It lacks a known antigen. Base quality data are lacking; no much larger clone is found one base away.

Using the deep immunoSEQ assay, TCR CDR3 regions were amplified from genomic DNA by multiplex PCR. For each cell subset, the extracted genomic DNA was distributed evenly across all wells of several immunoSEQ 96-well plates, and each plate served as one replicate. For sorted subsets, each replicate PCR was loaded with about 200 ng genomic DNA, equivalent to 25,000 to 30,000 T cell genomes. The purified libraries were quantified using a Qubit 3.0 fluorometer, sized with a Bioanalyzer 2100, and then quantified again using the KAPA Library Quantification kit. Every immunoSEQ 96-well plate was sequenced on a dedicated single-read 150-cycle Illumina NextSeq 550 flow cell. From the authors' description of their analysis: Because the immunoSEQ output held only junctional sequences and lacked quality scores, the filtering could not match the filtering applied to full-length reads. To assign V/J genes and CDR3, sequences were annotated using PyIR, a Python wrapper for IgBLAST v1.9, with IMGT germline references. Reads were removed for weak V/J assignments (E-value above 1e-6), missing CDR3, stop codons, out-of-frame junctions, or ambiguous translated residues. V3J clonotypes were defined by identical inferred V gene, J gene, and CDR3 amino acid sequence. The percentage overlap between two repertoires was calculated by dividing the number of shared unique clonotypes by the size of the smaller repertoire. Richness of each repertoire was evaluated using RTK rarefaction, the Chao1 estimator, and Recon v2.1 estimates of unobserved clonotypes. OLGA was used to compute generation probabilities for all TCRbeta clonotypes that the gDNA method yielded from several donors. This is the immuneACCESS table as TCRdb keeps it, with only in-frame sequences that have V and J called. A part of the clones is gone; compared with another copy, unresolved V genes explain less than half, and the rest is unexplained. V and J calls and clone size are copied from that table; D and trimming were computed from the DNA. The sample has roughly 1.5 million clones on record, 98% of them singletons. Approximately 0.45% of the sample lies in the top ten.

Study-wide findings and limitations: Roughly 5.2% of naive CD4, 3.5% of naive CD8, around 2.3% of memory CD4, and approximately 0.39% of memory CD8 clonotypes were shared across several donors. Estimated clonotype richness was generally larger for naive than for memory subsets. Pairwise subsampling indicated that sequencing depth was expected to affect the degree of clonotype sharing among donors. Because the study included a small number of donors, the genetic and exposure-history diversity represented was limited. Clonotypes shared by all four sorted-subset donors showed higher generation probabilities than non-shared clonotypes. Only blood was sampled, and tissue TCR repertoires likely differ from those in blood. Even with the large sequencing depth, rarefaction of the sorted-subset datasets indicated that sequencing was incomplete.

Healthy HIV-negative adults with no recently reported acute infections or vaccinations were included as donors. Every donor was a Caucasian adult living in Nashville, Tennessee, USA. CD4+ T cells were enriched by magnetic negative selection, after which naive cells were positively selected on CD45RA and the negative fraction was taken as the memory subset. Blood was obtained by leukapheresis, after which PBMCs were separated by Ficoll-Histopaque density gradient centrifugation and cryopreserved in liquid nitrogen vapor phase. Purity and quantity of every magnetically sorted T cell population were checked by analytical flow cytometry. From each sorted fraction, genomic DNA was isolated and quantified by UV absorbance on a Nanodrop 2000c. This TCR was sampled from a young man in good health. The sequenced sample was naive CD4+ T cells sorted from blood. The cell subset or site label here, explained by the study, means: CD45RA+ positively selected.

The CDR3 region: CASSTGTGGPDTQYF. The nucleotide sequence is given as TGTGCCAGTAGTACCGGGACTGGGGGACCAGATACGCAGTATTTT. The chain is made from TRBV19 and TRBJ2-3; possibly the D gene is TRBD2, per 6 matching bases. Trimming costs V 4 bases and J 4 bases, and their ends lie 15 bases apart. The CDR3 contains 15 residues, cysteine and phenylalanine counted. CDR3 DNA only is kept here, 45 bases in frame from base 1. CDR1 and CDR2, per the germline V gene (reference sequence), are LNHDA and SQIVND.